This section outlines one T cell receptor (beta chain) sequence together with its context. The antigen is not known. Libraries were prepared by immunoSEQ multiplex PCR; TCRdb keeps only in-frame clonotypes and omits some of them. The sample has tens of thousands of clones, more than 85% seen once; the top ten hold about 2.4%. The sample belongs to a study of OX40 agonist ivuxolimab in advanced cancers. Whole-study context: A mean age of about 56 years, range roughly 20 to 80, was recorded, and about 83% were male. There were three patients with partial responses, one having hepatocellular carcinoma and two cutaneous melanoma. Study-wide points: Expanded peripheral T-cell antigen specificity went undetermined. Average numbers of expanded clones were greater in CD8+ T cells than in CD4+.

The sequence came from an adult with an advanced solid tumor such as melanoma, head and neck, liver or kidney cancer. The source material was CD4+ or CD8+ T cells sorted from blood, sampled in a trial of the OX40 agonist ivuxolimab.

The CDR3 loop is CASSFRPNTGELFF. As DNA, the CDR3 is TGTGCCAGCAGCTTCAGACCCAACACCGGGGAGCTGTTTTTT. The rearrangement links TRBV5-4 to TRBJ2-2; D not resolved. Germline lookup yields CDR1 SGHNT and CDR2 YYREEE (reference sequence). The CDR3 spans 14 residues. V lost 2 bases, J lost 2 bases, and 7 bases lay in between.